The TCR beta chain under discussion was sequenced for a study of regulatory T cells in long-lasting Graves disease. At the level of the study: Newly diagnosed Graves' patients had taken antithyroid drugs under 3 months.

Ten or more counts support this clonotype. Germline CDR1 is MDHEN and CDR2 is SYDVKM. The CDR3 is 14 residues long. V trimming: 8 bases; J trimming: 4 bases; junction bases outside the gene matches: 11. Documented time point: newly diagnosed GD, antithyroid drugs for less than 3 months. Researchers made the TCR library from RNA that was extracted from PBMCs. iRepertoire HTBI primers and Arm-PCR of CDR3 regions built TCR beta libraries. TCRdb re-called the multiplex PCR reads through MiXCR, storing one row per CDR3 protein. In the table there are 530,000 or so distinct CDR3 sequences, 15% to 20% of which are singletons. In addition, the sample was reused for a study of T cells in Graves' hyperthyroidism and ophthalmopathy. This second study says: Ophthalmopathy was identified by the model a median about 6.8 months ahead of onset.

The chain joins TRBV28 to TRBJ2-7, with TRBD1 matching over 7 bases. The sample was peripheral blood mononuclear cells (PBMCs), taken at new diagnosis, from a patient treated with antithyroid drugs. This TCR derives from a man between 18 and 29 years old with Graves disease. CDR3: CASSTRDSVYEQYF. The CDR3 nucleotides read TGTGCCAGCTCAACCCGGGACAGTGTGTACGAGCAGTACTTC.